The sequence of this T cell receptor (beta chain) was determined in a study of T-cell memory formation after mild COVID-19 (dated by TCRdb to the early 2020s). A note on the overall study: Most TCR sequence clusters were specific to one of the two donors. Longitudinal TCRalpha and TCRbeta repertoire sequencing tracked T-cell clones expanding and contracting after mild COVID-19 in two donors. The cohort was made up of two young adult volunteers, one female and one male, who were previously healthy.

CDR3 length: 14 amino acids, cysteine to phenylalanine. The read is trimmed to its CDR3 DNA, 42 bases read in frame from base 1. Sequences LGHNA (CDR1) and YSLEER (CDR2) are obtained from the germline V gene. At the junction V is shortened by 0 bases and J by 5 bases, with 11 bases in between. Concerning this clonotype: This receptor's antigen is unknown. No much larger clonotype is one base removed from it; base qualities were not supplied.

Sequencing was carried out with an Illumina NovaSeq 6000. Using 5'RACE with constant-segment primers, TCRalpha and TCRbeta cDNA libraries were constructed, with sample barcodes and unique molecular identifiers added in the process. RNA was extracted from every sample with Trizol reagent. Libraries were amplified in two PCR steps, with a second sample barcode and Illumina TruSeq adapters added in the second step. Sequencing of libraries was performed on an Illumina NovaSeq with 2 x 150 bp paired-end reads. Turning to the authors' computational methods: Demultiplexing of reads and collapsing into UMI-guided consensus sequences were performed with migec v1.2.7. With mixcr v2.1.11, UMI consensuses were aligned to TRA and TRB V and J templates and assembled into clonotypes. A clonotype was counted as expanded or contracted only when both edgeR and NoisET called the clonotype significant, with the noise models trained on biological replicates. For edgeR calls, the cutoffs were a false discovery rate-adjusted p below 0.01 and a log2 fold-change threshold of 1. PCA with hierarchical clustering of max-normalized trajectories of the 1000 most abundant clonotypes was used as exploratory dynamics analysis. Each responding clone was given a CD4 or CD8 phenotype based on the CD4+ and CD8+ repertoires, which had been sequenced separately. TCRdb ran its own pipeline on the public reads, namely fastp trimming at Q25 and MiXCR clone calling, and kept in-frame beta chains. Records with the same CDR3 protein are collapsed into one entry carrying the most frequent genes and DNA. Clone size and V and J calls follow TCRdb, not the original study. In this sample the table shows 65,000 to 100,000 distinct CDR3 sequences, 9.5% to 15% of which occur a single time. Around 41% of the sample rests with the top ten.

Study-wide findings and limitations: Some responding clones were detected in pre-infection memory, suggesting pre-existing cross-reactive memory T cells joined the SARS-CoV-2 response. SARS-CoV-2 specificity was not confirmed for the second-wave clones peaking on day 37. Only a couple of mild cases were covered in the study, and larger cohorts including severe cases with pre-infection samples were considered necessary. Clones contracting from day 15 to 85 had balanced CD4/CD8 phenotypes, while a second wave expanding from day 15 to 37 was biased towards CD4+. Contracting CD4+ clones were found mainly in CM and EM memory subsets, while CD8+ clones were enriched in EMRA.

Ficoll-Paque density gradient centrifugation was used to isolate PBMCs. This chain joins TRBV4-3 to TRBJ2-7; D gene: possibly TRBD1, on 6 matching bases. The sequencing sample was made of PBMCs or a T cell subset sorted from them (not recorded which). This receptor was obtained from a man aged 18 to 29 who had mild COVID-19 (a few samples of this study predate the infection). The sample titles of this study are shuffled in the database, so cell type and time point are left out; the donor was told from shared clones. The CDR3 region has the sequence CASSQDKGGNEQYF. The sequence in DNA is TGCGCCAGCAGCCAAGATAAAGGGGGAAACGAGCAGTACTTC.